This TCR beta chain was found in a study of cytomegalovirus exposure and HLA in healthy donors. Looking at the study overall: It was reported in a later analysis that the same platform had been used for the 120 or so validation repertoires as for the roughly 670 first-cohort repertoires. Study results and caveats: The study listed roughly 150 cytomegalovirus-associated TCR beta chains. Specific recognition of CMV antigens was confirmed in vitro for three chains (all CMV-associated).

Germline V gene lookup returns CDR1 MGHRA and CDR2 YSYEKL. V was trimmed by 4 bases and J by 7 bases, leaving 14 bases between them. CDR3 size: 13 residues. The protocol was immunoSEQ multiplex PCR, while the TCRdb copy is restricted to in-frame clones and leaves out a portion. This sample has roughly 130,000 clones, with almost 90% found just once. It was the approximately 130-subject validation cohort, separate from the roughly 700-subject first cohort, to which the donors belonged. To note about this clone: Its specificity is not known.

The origin of this receptor is a man younger than 45 in good health and CMV-seronegative. The sequencing input was PBMCs. This chain joins TRBV4-1 and TRBJ2-7, with a tentative D call TRBD2 (6 bases). The CDR3 DNA reads as TGCGCCAGCAGCCCCCCGGAGGGCTGGGAGCAGTACTTC. It specifies CASSPPEGWEQYF.